These T cell receptor beta chains were read from a single sample in a study of beta chain features in type 1 diabetes. Generated by immunoSEQ multiplex PCR, the TCRdb table keeps only in-frame clones and is missing some. The data contain around 250,000 clones, 25% to 30% of them singletons. Input material: central memory CD4+ T cells from blood. These receptors were obtained from a man aged 25 to 40 in good health. CDR3s include the opening cysteine and the closing phenylalanine or tryptophan. The D gene is left open where the match is weak. The listing skips clone size in some rows; elsewhere it reads once, few, many or a size class.

CDR3 DNA: TGTGCCAGCAGCTTAGAGTACTTTGGTGAGCAGTTCTTC
CDR3 protein: CASSLEYFGEQFF
clone size: few
CDR3 length: 13
J gene: TRBJ2-1
V gene: TRBV7-2
D gene: NA

CDR3 DNA: TGTGCCAGCAGTGGACAGCAGAACACTGAAGCTTTCTTT
CDR3 protein: CASSGQQNTEAFF
clone size: NA
CDR3 length: 13
J gene: TRBJ1-1
V gene: TRBV6-6
D gene: NA

CDR3 DNA: TGTGCCAGCAGCCCTATAGGACGGGAGACGGGTGAAGCTTTCTTT
CDR3 protein: CASSPIGRETGEAFF
clone size: NA
CDR3 length: 15
J gene: TRBJ1-1
V gene: TRBV7-9
D gene: NA

CDR3 DNA: TGTGCCATGGGGGACAGTAGTTCACCCCTCCACTTT
CDR3 protein: CAMGDSSSPLHF
clone size: few
CDR3 length: 12
J gene: TRBJ1-6
V gene: TRBV10-3
D gene: TRBD1

CDR3 DNA: TGTGCCAGCAGTAGGGACTTGGGGGATACGCAGTATTTT
CDR3 protein: CASSRDLGDTQYF
clone size: NA
CDR3 length: 13
J gene: TRBJ2-3
V gene: TRBV6-6
D gene: NA

CDR3 DNA: TGTGCCAGCAGCTTAGCTAGCGGGGACTCCTACGAGCAGTACTTC
CDR3 protein: CASSLASGDSYEQYF
clone size: few
CDR3 length: 15
J gene: TRBJ2-7
V gene: TRBV7-9
D gene: TRBD2

CDR3 DNA: TGTGCCTGGAGTGCACACGGAGGACGGGTGGAGACCCAGTACTTC
CDR3 protein: CAWSAHGGRVETQYF
clone size: NA
CDR3 length: 15
J gene: TRBJ2-5
V gene: TRBV30
D gene: NA

CDR3 DNA: TGCGCCAGCAGCGCGAGCGGGAGTCAAGAGACCCAGTACTTC
CDR3 protein: CASSASGSQETQYF
clone size: NA
CDR3 length: 14
J gene: TRBJ2-5
V gene: TRBV5-1
D gene: TRBD2

CDR3 DNA: TGTGCCAGCAGCTCTGGACGGGGCCCCCAAGAGACCCAGTACTTC
CDR3 protein: CASSSGRGPQETQYF
clone size: few
CDR3 length: 15
J gene: TRBJ2-5
V gene: TRBV11-2
D gene: NA

CDR3 DNA: TGTGCCAGCGGTGCTAGCGGGAGCACAGATACGCAGTATTTT
CDR3 protein: CASGASGSTDTQYF
clone size: few
CDR3 length: 14
J gene: TRBJ2-3
V gene: TRBV27
D gene: TRBD2

CDR3 DNA: TGCGCCAGCAGCCAAGTCGTTTCACGGGACGAGCAGTTCTTC
CDR3 protein: CASSQVVSRDEQFF
clone size: NA
CDR3 length: 14
J gene: TRBJ2-1
V gene: TRBV4-1
D gene: NA

CDR3 DNA: TGTGCCAGCAGCTCAGGACTAGCGGGAGGTCTCAATGAGCAGTTCTTC
CDR3 protein: CASSSGLAGGLNEQFF
clone size: NA
CDR3 length: 16
J gene: TRBJ2-1
V gene: TRBV7-2
D gene: TRBD2

CDR3 DNA: TGCAGCGTTGCTGAGGCAGGGGCTAGGTACGAGCAGTACTTC
CDR3 protein: CSVAEAGARYEQYF
clone size: few
CDR3 length: 14
J gene: TRBJ2-7
V gene: TRBV29-1
D gene: NA

CDR3 DNA: TGTGCCAGCAGCTTGGATAGCGGGAGGGAGATCTCCTACAATGAGCAGTTCTTC
CDR3 protein: CASSLDSGREISYNEQFF
clone size: NA
CDR3 length: 18
J gene: TRBJ2-1
V gene: TRBV5-6
D gene: TRBD2

CDR3 DNA: TGTGCCAGCAGCGTCGGCGGGGCGGTGCCCACAGATACGCAGTATTTT
CDR3 protein: CASSVGGAVPTDTQYF
clone size: NA
CDR3 length: 16
J gene: TRBJ2-3
V gene: TRBV9
D gene: NA

CDR3 DNA: TGTGCCAGCAGTTTATATGCCTCAAGGGTAGGAGGCTACACCTTC
CDR3 protein: CASSLYASRVGGYTF
clone size: NA
CDR3 length: 15
J gene: TRBJ1-2
V gene: TRBV28
D gene: NA

CDR3 DNA: TGTGCCAGCAAACAGGGGGAGGAACCCCTCCACTTT
CDR3 protein: CASKQGEEPLHF
clone size: NA
CDR3 length: 12
J gene: TRBJ1-6
V gene: TRBV27
D gene: TRBD1

CDR3 DNA: TGTGCCATCAGTGCCGGAGATACGCAGTATTTT
CDR3 protein: CAISAGDTQYF
clone size: few
CDR3 length: 11
J gene: TRBJ2-3
V gene: TRBV10-3
D gene: NA

CDR3 DNA: TGTGCCAGCAGCAAAAGGACAGGTTGGAACACTGAAGCTTTCTTT
CDR3 protein: CASSKRTGWNTEAFF
clone size: NA
CDR3 length: 15
J gene: TRBJ1-1
V gene: TRBV5-6
D gene: TRBD1

CDR3 DNA: TGTGCCAGCAGCTCTAGCGGGGCAGATACGCAGTATTTT
CDR3 protein: CASSSSGADTQYF
clone size: NA
CDR3 length: 13
J gene: TRBJ2-3
V gene: TRBV7-9
D gene: TRBD2

CDR3 DNA: TGTGCCAGCAGCTTATCCACCTCGACAGATACGCAGTATTTT
CDR3 protein: CASSLSTSTDTQYF
clone size: NA
CDR3 length: 14
J gene: TRBJ2-3
V gene: TRBV7-9
D gene: NA

CDR3 DNA: TGTGCCTGGAGTGTACGGTACCAAGAGACCCAGTACTTC
CDR3 protein: CAWSVRYQETQYF
clone size: NA
CDR3 length: 13
J gene: TRBJ2-5
V gene: TRBV30
D gene: NA

CDR3 DNA: TGCAGCGTTGCGGGGACCCCGGGACTAGCGGGGGGGCACTACAATGAGCAGTTCTTC
CDR3 protein: CSVAGTPGLAGGHYNEQFF
clone size: few
CDR3 length: 19
J gene: TRBJ2-1
V gene: TRBV29-1
D gene: TRBD2

CDR3 DNA: TGTGCCGTTAGCCCGGGGACGGGTAGAGATACGCAGTATTTT
CDR3 protein: CAVSPGTGRDTQYF
clone size: few
CDR3 length: 14
J gene: TRBJ2-3
V gene: TRBV30
D gene: NA

CDR3 DNA: TGTGCCAGCAGCTCAAACGAGCAGTACTTC
CDR3 protein: CASSSNEQYF
clone size: many
CDR3 length: 10
J gene: TRBJ2-7
V gene: TRBV5-6
D gene: NA

CDR3 DNA: TGTGCCAGCAGTTATAGGGACAGGGGCACAGATACGCAGTATTTT
CDR3 protein: CASSYRDRGTDTQYF
clone size: NA
CDR3 length: 15
J gene: TRBJ2-3
V gene: TRBV6-6
D gene: TRBD1

CDR3 DNA: TGCGCCAGCAGCCAAGGGAGAGGAGGGGAGCACTTCTCTGGGGCCAACGTCCTGACTTTC
CDR3 protein: CASSQGRGGEHFSGANVLTF
clone size: NA
CDR3 length: 20
J gene: TRBJ2-6
V gene: TRBV4-3
D gene: NA

CDR3 DNA: TGCAGCGTAATGAGAACCTCCTCCTACGAGCAGTACTTC
CDR3 protein: CSVMRTSSYEQYF
clone size: few
CDR3 length: 13
J gene: TRBJ2-7
V gene: TRBV29-1
D gene: NA

CDR3 DNA: TGTGCCAGCAGCTCCTTCCTTGACAGACAAGAGACCCAGTACTTC
CDR3 protein: CASSSFLDRQETQYF
clone size: NA
CDR3 length: 15
J gene: TRBJ2-5
V gene: TRBV13
D gene: NA

CDR3 DNA: TGTGCCAGCACCCGCGGGACAGGGAGTACTTCACCCCTCCACTTT
CDR3 protein: CASTRGTGSTSPLHF
clone size: NA
CDR3 length: 15
J gene: TRBJ1-6
V gene: TRBV27
D gene: TRBD1

CDR3 DNA: TGTGCCAGCAGTGAAGCGCGAGAGGGCGAGCAGTACTTC
CDR3 protein: CASSEAREGEQYF
clone size: few
CDR3 length: 13
J gene: TRBJ2-7
V gene: TRBV2
D gene: NA